This entry features one T cell receptor (beta chain) sequence. What it binds is not known. With a much larger clone just one base away, this may be a read error. The data derive from a study of identical twins. Whole-study findings and limits: Invariant cells of the MAIT and iNKT types might have partly distorted the zero-insertion analyses. With monozygotic twins, out-of-frame TCR alpha sharing exceeded what models estimated. Conclusions came from cross-sectional statistical analysis, not from following the same donors.

TCRdb passed the 5' RACE reads through MiXCR, listing each CDR3 protein once. Of a few hundred thousand distinct CDR3 sequences listed, over 9.5% are singletons. Germline values: CDR1 SGHDT, CDR2 YYEEEE. The CDR3 runs to 14 residues. Sample: memory T cells sorted from blood. This sequence originates from a man in his forties or fifties in good health. V usage is TRBV5-6 and J usage is TRBJ2-1; tentatively, D is TRBD1 or TRBD2 (5 bases each). The CDR3 DNA sequence: TGTGTCAGCAGCTTTCCCGGGACCGGGATTGAGCAGTTCTTC. Encoded protein: CVSSFPGTGIEQFF.